The 4 T cell receptor beta chains given below trace back to one sample, sequenced in a study of T cell changes during pregnancy in multiple sclerosis. Assay used: immunoSEQ multiplex PCR; TCRdb lists only in-frame clones, some missing. The table includes around 80,000 clones, nearly 95% detected once. Material: peripheral blood, obtained in the second trimester of pregnancy. Source of these receptors: a female donor in good health, enrolled as a control in a pregnancy study.

The gene calls are TRBV15 and TRBJ2-7, with 9 bases identical to TRBD1. The CDR3 runs to 13 residues. The junction had 3 bases not matched to a gene; V was cut back by 5 bases and J by 4 bases. Germline V gene sequence: CDR1 LNHNV, CDR2 YYDKDF (reference sequence). The CDR3 reads CATSRDRVYEQYF. The DNA for the CDR3 is TGTGCCACCAGCCGGGACAGGGTGTACGAGCAGTACTTC.

The rearrangement joins TRBV7-2 to TRBJ2-1, with 7 bases that match TRBD1. J lost 6 bases, V lost 6 bases, and 8 bases had no gene match. CDR1 is SGHTA, CDR2 FQGNSA, per germline. The CDR3 extends over 14 amino acids. The CDR3 reads CASRKQGTLNEQFF. The CDR3 bases are TGTGCCAGCAGGAAACAGGGGACCCTCAATGAGCAGTTCTTC.

This rearrangement joins TRBV5-5 to TRBJ2-7; 12 positions match TRBD2. Germline CDR1 and CDR2: SGHKS and YYEKEE (reference sequence). The CDR3 length is 15 residues. The J segment lost 2 bases and the V segment lost 2 bases, leaving 2 bases of the junction unmatched. The DNA for the CDR3 is TGTGCCAGCAGCTTTCTAGCGGGAGGGCCCTACGAGCAGTACTTC. It specifies CASSFLAGGPYEQYF.

The chain combines TRBV30 with TRBJ2-2, with no clear D. Germline CDR1 reads GTSNPN; CDR2 reads SVGIG (reference sequence). This CDR3 comprises 13 residues. Trimming removed 0 bases at V and 4 bases at J, with 6 bases between. The DNA for the CDR3 is TGTGCCTGGAGTGTCAGAGGCACCGGGGAGCTGTTTTTT. It is translated as CAWSVRGTGELFF.